A single sample gave rise to the 16 T cell receptor beta chains below, sequenced in a study of response to subunit inactivated influenza vaccine. In TCRdb, the RT-PCR reads were re-called with MiXCR into one record per CDR3 protein. This table has about 650,000 distinct CDR3 sequences, around 14% appearing once. The sequencing here drew on PBMCs from blood, taken less than 13 days after vaccination. The source is a middle-aged man who received an inactivated influenza vaccine.

This clonotype was recorded a few times. The chain couples TRBV18 to TRBJ2-7, with a possible D match to TRBD2 (6 bases). The CDR3 extends over 14 amino acids. Trimming pared 3 bases from V and 0 bases from J, leaving 9 bases between. Germline loops: CDR1 KGHSH, CDR2 LQKENI. The DNA for the CDR3 is TGTGCCAGCTCACCCCAGGAGGGCTCCTACGAGCAGTACTTC. Protein sequence: CASSPQEGSYEQYF.

This clonotype showed up many times. The J gene is TRBJ2-7, the V gene TRBV11-2, with a weak D call TRBD2 (5 bases). The V and J ends lost 8 bases and 2 bases respectively, with 10 bases between them. The germline V gene encodes CDR1 SGHAT and CDR2 FQNNGV. This CDR3 is built from 12 residues. For the CDR3, the DNA is TGTGCCAGCGGCCACGGGGCCTACGAGCAGTACTTC. It yields the protein CASGHGAYEQYF.

This clonotype was detected a few times. J is TRBJ1-2 and V is TRBV12-3 or TRBV12-4; D gene unclear. V was pared by 2 bases and J by 8 bases, with 15 bases between. The CDR3 contains 14 residues. CDR3 region: CASSLRSRPEGYTF. CDR3 DNA sequence: TGTGCCAGCAGTTTAAGGAGCCGCCCGGAGGGCTACACCTTC.

This clonotype has more than one count but fewer than ten. This sequence joins TRBV14 and TRBJ2-1, with D unclear. The germline V and J ends were trimmed by 2 bases and 2 bases, with 4 bases remaining between them. The CDR3 is made up of 13 amino acids. The V gene's germline CDR1 is SGHDN and CDR2 FVKESK. CDR3 protein: CASSQMTYNEQFF. The CDR3 coding sequence is TGTGCCAGCAGCCAAATGACCTACAATGAGCAGTTCTTC. Full variable domain (rest looked up from reference TRBV14 and TRBJ2-1): EAGVTQFPSHSVIEKGQTVTLRCDPISGHDNLYWYRRVMGKEIKFLLHFVKESKQDESGMPNNRFLAERTGGTYSTLKVQPAELEDSGVYFCASSQMTYNEQFFGPGTRLTVL.

The J gene is TRBJ2-5, the V gene TRBV7-9; perhaps TRBD1 as D (6 bases). The CDR3 runs 14 residues. Trimming cost V 4 bases and J 1 base, with 10 bases left between them. Germline V CDR1 and CDR2: SEHNR, FQNEAQ (reference sequence). CDR3 residues: CASSWGQPQETQYF. CDR3 sequence (DNA): TGTGCCAGCAGCTGGGGGCAACCCCAAGAGACCCAGTACTTC.

This clonotype occurred a few times. The genes are TRBV29-1 and TRBJ2-6; TRBD1 matches at 8 bases. CDR3 size: 14 residues. With 5 bases clipped from V and 1 base from J, the junction kept 1 base outside the gene matches. Looked up from germline, CDR1 is SQVTM and CDR2 is ANQGSEA. The CDR3 loop reads CSVRQGSGANVLTF. DNA of the CDR3: TGCAGCGTTCGACAGGGGTCTGGGGCCAACGTCCTGACTTTC.

The chain carries TRBV4-3 and TRBJ2-7; weak D call: TRBD2 (6 bases). V was clipped by 0 bases and J by 0 bases, with 12 bases between them. The CDR3 has 16 amino acids. Germline CDR1 is LGHNA and CDR2 is YSLEER. CDR3 sequence: CASSQDTGLLSYEQYF. The CDR3 DNA sequence: TGCGCCAGCAGCCAAGACACGGGACTGCTCTCCTACGAGCAGTACTTC.

This clonotype was seen a handful of times. The chain is built from TRBV7-9 and TRBJ2-3; D perhaps matches TRBD1 (5 bases). Germline V gives CDR1 SEHNR, CDR2 FQNEAQ (reference sequence). Trimming pared 1 base from V and 9 bases from J, leaving 11 bases between. The CDR3 is made up of 13 amino acids. CDR3 DNA: TGTGCCAGCAGCTTAGAGGGGAAGGTCACGCAGTATTTT. Translating it yields CASSLEGKVTQYF.

The CDR3 spells CASSYTGSPTDTQYF. CDR3 DNA: TGTGCCAGCAGTTATACAGGGAGTCCGACAGATACGCAGTATTTT. This chain connects TRBV6-5 to TRBJ2-3; TRBD1 is a possible D gene (6 bases). CDR1 and CDR2 from the germline V gene are MNHEY and SVGAGI. The CDR3 runs 15 residues. Between the trimmed V and J ends, which lost 3 bases and 3 bases, there was a span of 13 bases.

The V call is TRBV11-3, the J call TRBJ2-5, with TRBD2 matching 8 bases. Germline values: CDR1 SGHNT, CDR2 YENEEA. With 4 bases clipped from V and 4 bases from J, the junction kept 8 bases outside the gene matches. The CDR3 sequence is 15 residues long. The CDR3 here is CASSSAAGAGETQYF. DNA for the CDR3: TGTGCCAGCAGCTCCGCAGCGGGAGCGGGAGAGACCCAGTACTTC.

In this sample, this clonotype turned up a few times. The chain uses TRBV29-1 and TRBJ1-1, with 7 bases matching TRBD1. J was trimmed by 6 bases and V by 1 base; bases with no gene match: 5. CDR3 length equals 13 residues. CDR1 is SQVTM and CDR2 is ANQGSEA in the germline V gene. The CDR3 here is CSVEGRGRAEAFF. The CDR3 DNA follows: TGCAGCGTTGAAGGCAGGGGGAGGGCTGAAGCTTTCTTT.

The V gene is TRBV15, the J gene TRBJ2-5; D is perhaps TRBD1 (6 bases). The V gene's germline CDR1 is LNHNV and CDR2 YYDKDF (reference sequence). The length of the CDR3 is 16 residues. The V end was cut by 0 bases, the J end by 4 bases, with 15 bases between. The CDR3 protein is CATSRDLGSRGETQYF. Here the CDR3 DNA reads TGTGCCACCAGCAGAGATTTAGGGTCCAGGGGAGAGACCCAGTACTTC.

V is TRBV15 and J is TRBJ1-1; D remains ambiguous. The germline V and J ends were trimmed by 8 bases and 1 base, with 14 bases remaining between them. Germline V gives CDR1 LNHNV, CDR2 YYDKDF (reference sequence). The CDR3 sequence is 14 residues long. CDR3 in amino acids: CATAPGPRNTEAFF. The CDR3 region has the DNA TGTGCCACCGCCCCGGGCCCGAGGAACACTGAAGCTTTCTTT.

V usage is TRBV7-3 and J usage is TRBJ1-1; the D is unclear. The CDR3 spans 16 residues. Trimming took 2 bases from V and 0 from J, leaving 13 bases between them. Looked up from germline, CDR1 is SGHTA and CDR2 is FQGTGA. The CDR3, as DNA: TGTGCCAGCAGCTTACTTGGCCGCGGTCTGAACACTGAAGCTTTCTTT. Translating it yields CASSLLGRGLNTEAFF.

The rearrangement joins TRBV10-3 to TRBJ2-1; D ambiguous. The V gene lost 0 bases and the J gene lost 5 bases, with 8 bases spanning the gap. In germline, CDR1 is ENHRY, CDR2 SYGVKD. The CDR3 is made up of 14 amino acids. Written as DNA, the CDR3 is TGTGCCATCAGTGAGTCAAAAGGGAACAATGAGCAGTTCTTC. Translated, it gives CAISESKGNNEQFF.

This clonotype was found a few times. The chain joins TRBV28 to TRBJ1-5; D remains unclear. The CDR3 consists of 13 residues. V was shortened by 5 bases and J by 1 base, with 6 bases between the two germline ends. CDR1 MDHEN and CDR2 SYDVKM come from the germline V gene. The CDR3 region has the DNA TGTGCCAGCAGTGCCCCGAGCAATCAGCCCCAGCATTTT. This translates into CASSAPSNQPQHF.